This entry describes one TCR beta chain. Antigen specificity is unknown. Everyone who donated was a healthy bone marrow donor. Vbeta (60) and Jbeta (13) primers were used in the PCR. Libraries were prepared by immunoSEQ multiplex PCR; TCRdb keeps only in-frame clonotypes and omits some of them. The sample includes 100,000 to 150,000 clones, over 60% of them seen just once. The CDR3 is 18 residues long. CDR1 is SNHLY, CDR2 FYNNEI, per germline. J lost 5 bases, V lost 4 bases, and 13 bases had no gene match. This sample was included in a study of cytomegalovirus exposure and HLA in healthy donors. General study results and limits: Later analysis found that TCR beta chains associated with HLA were more clonally expanded than other, equally common chains. Presence/absence analyses rested on an assumption that sequencing depth was roughly uniform across donors. Rarity marked most TCR sequences, yet some public TCRs occurred in many donors.

Sequences were obtained from PBMCs. The TCR sequence derives from a female donor in good health and CMV-seronegative. The chain uses TRBV2 and TRBJ2-7; TRBD2 matches at 14 bases. CDR3 protein: CASSGGTSGRSVMNEQYF. In DNA form, the CDR3 reads TGTGCCAGCAGTGGAGGGACTAGCGGGAGAAGTGTTATGAACGAGCAGTACTTC. Full variable domain (rest looked up from reference TRBV2 and TRBJ2-7): EPEVTQTPSHQVTQMGQEVILRCVPISNHLYFYWYRQILGQKVEFLVSFYNNEISEKSEIFDDQFSVERPDGSNFTLKIRSTKLEDSAMYFCASSGGTSGRSVMNEQYFGPGTRLTVT.